The entry below describes one T cell receptor beta chain. At one boundary the junction diverges from the germline segment, which might be a read error. This sample stems from a study of blood T cells in healthy people across ages. A sample-barcoded 5' primer and a J-beta primer mix were used in a second PCR of roughly 6 to 11 cycles. TCRdb re-called the 5' RACE reads through MiXCR, storing one row per CDR3 protein. The sample has around 790,000 distinct CDR3 sequences, around 42% seen once; the top ten hold around 21%. The sequenced sample consisted of blood. The sequence was obtained from a man in his 60s in good health.

The CDR3, as DNA: TGTGCCAGCAACTTAAGGCAGGCGACTAATCAGCCCCAGCATTTT. It codes for CASNLRQATNQPQHF. The genes are TRBV7-8 and TRBJ1-5; unclear D gene. From germline, CDR1 is SGHVS and CDR2 FQNEAQ. CDR3 length equals 15 residues.